One sample yielded the 14 T cell receptor beta chains listed below, sequenced in a study of T cell repertoires in cytomegalovirus infection. TCRdb called the reads again in MiXCR, with one record for every CDR3 protein. The sample includes 200,000 to 300,000 distinct CDR3 sequences, roughly 15% of them seen just once. Source material: PBMCs. The source of these receptors is a human donor in good health (CMV status not recorded). Some clones in this sample may be carry-over from other donors' samples.

The V call is TRBV11-3, the J call TRBJ1-1; the match to TRBD1 covers 11 bases. CDR3 length equals 13 residues. Germline V gives CDR1 SGHNT, CDR2 YENEEA. With 5 bases clipped from V and 10 bases from J, the junction kept 6 bases outside the gene matches. The CDR3 is CASSPGQGALAFF. The CDR3 nucleotides read TGTGCCAGCAGCCCCGGACAGGGGGCGTTAGCTTTCTTT.

This clonotype was recorded at least ten times. The chain is built from TRBV7-2 and TRBJ2-2, with 7 bases identical to TRBD1. The CDR3 totals 16 residues. V gave up 1 base and J gave up 0 bases; unmatched junction bases: 2. The germline V gene encodes CDR1 SGHTA and CDR2 FQGNSA. The CDR3 loop is CASSLVGTANTGELFF. CDR3 nucleotides: TGTGCCAGCAGCTTAGTAGGGACAGCGAACACCGGGGAGCTGTTTTTT.

The chain joins TRBV7-2 to TRBJ2-1; a weak D match, TRBD2 (7 bases). The CDR3 spans 15 residues. V lost 3 bases, J lost 6 bases, and 15 bases lay in between. Germline V gene lookup returns CDR1 SGHTA and CDR2 FQGNSA. CDR3 amino acids: CASSFYGGPINEQFF. The CDR3 bases are TGTGCCAGCAGCTTCTACGGGGGGCCCATCAATGAGCAGTTCTTC.

This clonotype was seen only a few times. The chain links TRBV28 to TRBJ2-7; D is undetermined. V was clipped by 8 bases and J by 0 bases, with 8 bases between them. The CDR3 is made up of 12 amino acids. CDR1 is MDHEN and CDR2 is SYDVKM in the germline V gene. This CDR3 reads CASGSHSYEQYF. The DNA for the CDR3 is TGTGCCAGCGGCTCGCACTCCTACGAGCAGTACTTC.

This clonotype was seen at least ten times. The V call is TRBV7-6, the J call TRBJ2-3; 7 bases are a match to TRBD1. Germline assignment: CDR1 SGHVS and CDR2 FNYEAQ. V shed 1 base, J shed 0 bases, and the junction held 4 bases outside the gene matches. There are 16 residues in the CDR3. In DNA form, the CDR3 reads TGTGCCAGCAGCTTAGGGACAGGCCTGAGCACAGATACGCAGTATTTT. Protein: CASSLGTGLSTDTQYF. The full variable domain, completed using reference TRBV7-6 and TRBJ2-3, is GAGVSQSPRYKVTKRGQDVALRCDPISGHVSLYWYRQALGQGPEFLTYFNYEAQQDKSGLPNDRFSAERPEGSISTLTIQRTEQRDSAMYRCASSLGTGLSTDTQYFGPGTRLTVL.

The genes are TRBV7-2 and TRBJ1-6, with D possibly TRBD1 on 5 matching bases. The CDR3 has 14 residues. Germline CDR1 and CDR2: SGHTA and FQGNSA. The germline V and J ends were trimmed by 5 bases and 4 bases, with 9 bases remaining between them. As DNA, the CDR3 is TGTGCCAGCAGCGAAGAGGGGTATAATTCACCCCTCCACTTT. Protein product: CASSEEGYNSPLHF.

The table lists this clonotype with many counts. The chain joins TRBV6-1 to TRBJ2-2, with no clear D. The V and J ends lost 4 bases and 5 bases respectively, with 11 bases between them. In germline, CDR1 is MNHNS, CDR2 SASEGT. This CDR3 spans 14 amino acids. The CDR3: CASSASTRTGELFF. The DNA for the CDR3 is TGTGCCAGCAGTGCAAGTACGAGAACCGGGGAGCTGTTTTTT.

The chain is built from TRBV4-1 and TRBJ2-7; 8 bases map to TRBD1. This CDR3 is built from 15 residues. Germline CDR1 reads MGHRA; CDR2 reads YSYEKL. V shed 0 bases, J shed 3 bases, and the junction held 4 bases outside the gene matches. CDR3 sequence (DNA): TGCGCCAGCAGCCAAGAAGCAGGGGGCTTCTACGAGCAGTACTTC. Translating gives CASSQEAGGFYEQYF.

The sample holds many counts of this clonotype. The chain employs TRBV7-8 and TRBJ2-7; TRBD2 might be the D (6 bases). Trimming took off 5 bases at V and 1 base at J, with 9 bases between the two ends. The CDR3 is made up of 13 amino acids. Germline V gives CDR1 SGHVS, CDR2 FQNEAQ. CDR3 in DNA: TGTGCCAGCAGCGAAGGACTATCCTACGAGCAGTACTTC. As protein: CASSEGLSYEQYF.

This clonotype appeared many times. The chain has TRBV11-3 and TRBJ2-3; 9 bases are a match to TRBD1. The germline gives CDR1 SGHNT, CDR2 YENEEA. The length of the CDR3 is 15 residues. With 5 bases clipped from V and 1 base from J, the junction kept 4 bases outside the gene matches. The CDR3 reads CASSTRTGGTDTQYF. The CDR3 DNA reads as TGTGCCAGCAGCACCCGGACAGGGGGCACAGATACGCAGTATTTT.

Worth noting for this clonotype: The junction does not match germline at one end; this may be a read error. The rearrangement joins TRBV25-1 to TRBJ2-5; D is unresolved. The CDR3 length is 15 residues. Germline values: CDR1 MGHDK, CDR2 SYGVNS. CDR3: CANSDPPLLQETQYF. Here the CDR3 DNA reads TGTGCCAACAGTGACCCCCCGCTCCTCCAAGAGACCCAGTACTTC.

This clonotype was seen a few times. The V call is TRBV12-3 or TRBV12-4, the J call TRBJ1-1; tentative D call: TRBD1 (5 bases). This CDR3 has 13 amino acids. Trimming took off 4 bases at V and 7 bases at J, with 13 bases between the two ends. The CDR3 loop is CASSSTPGGEAFF. Here the CDR3 DNA reads TGTGCCAGCAGTTCAACCCCGGGGGGTGAAGCTTTCTTT.

V and J are TRBV5-5 and TRBJ2-2; 11 positions match TRBD1. CDR1 and CDR2 from the germline V gene are SGHKS and YYEKEE (reference sequence). The ends lost 4 bases at V and 8 bases at J; junction bases unmatched: 7. This CDR3 has 15 residues. The CDR3 coding sequence is TGTGCCAGCAGCGGAGGACAGGGGGCGCGAGGGGAGCTGTTTTTT. Translating it yields CASSGGQGARGELFF.

This clonotype was seen at least ten times. The chain joins TRBV20-1 to TRBJ2-7; 16 bases line up with TRBD2. With 6 bases clipped from V and 6 bases from J, the junction kept 8 bases outside the gene matches. The CDR3 contains 15 residues. Germline V gene lookup returns CDR1 DFQATT and CDR2 SNEGSKA (reference sequence). CDR3 in amino acids: CSAPGLAGGLFEQYF. The DNA of the CDR3 is TGCAGTGCCCCGGGACTAGCGGGGGGGCTATTCGAGCAGTACTTC.